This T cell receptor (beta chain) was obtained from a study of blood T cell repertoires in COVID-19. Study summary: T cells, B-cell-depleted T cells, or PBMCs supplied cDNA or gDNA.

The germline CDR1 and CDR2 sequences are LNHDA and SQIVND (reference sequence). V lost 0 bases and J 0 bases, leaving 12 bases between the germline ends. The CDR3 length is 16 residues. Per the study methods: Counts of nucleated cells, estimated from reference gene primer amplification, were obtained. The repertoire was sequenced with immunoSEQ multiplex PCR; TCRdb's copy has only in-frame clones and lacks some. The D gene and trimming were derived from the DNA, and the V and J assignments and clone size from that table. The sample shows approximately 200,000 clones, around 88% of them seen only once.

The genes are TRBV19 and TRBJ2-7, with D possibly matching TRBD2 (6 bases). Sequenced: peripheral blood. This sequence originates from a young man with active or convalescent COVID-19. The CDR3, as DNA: TGTGCCAGTAGTATAGATCTGAGTAGCGGCTCCTACGAGCAGTACTTC. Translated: CASSIDLSSGSYEQYF.